The present entry profiles one TCR beta chain with its context. What it binds is unknown. The data were taken from a study of STAT5B mutations in CD4+ large granular lymphocyte leukemia. The ends were cut back, 2 bases at V and 7 bases at J, with 12 bases in the middle. The V gene's germline CDR1 is SGHNT and CDR2 YYREEE (reference sequence). The CDR3 extends over 14 amino acids. This was a survey-level run. Under the authors' procedure: Productive clonotypes were detectable down to 2.59 x 10-5 frequency. Clones were sequenced by immunoSEQ multiplex PCR, and TCRdb holds only the in-frame ones, with some missing. The DNA was the basis for D and trimming; V, J and clone size are from that table. The sample lists approximately 30,000 clones; 76% were seen once. Control samples were healthy donors' buffy coats. Points from the study as a whole: Main leukemic clonotypes were patient-specific, but more than 20% appeared at low frequency elsewhere.

The sample comprised CD4+ T cells from blood buffy coats. This receptor was identified in a human donor in good health. The chain recombines TRBV5-4 with TRBJ1-4; D possibly corresponds to TRBD1 (6 bases). This CDR3 reads CASSLGGVAEKLFF. CDR3 DNA sequence: TGTGCCAGCAGCTTAGGGGGGGTGGCTGAAAAACTGTTTTTT.